Listed here are 19 T cell receptor beta chains from one sample, sequenced in a study of T cells after posttransplantation cyclophosphamide. Some clones are missing from TCRdb's copy, which holds only in-frame ones; the method was immunoSEQ multiplex PCR. The sample contains roughly 8,000 clones, none of them singletons. Busulfan-fludarabine conditioning, marrow transplant, and cyclophosphamide on days +3 and +4 were administered. Sequenced material: PBMCs, taken after allogeneic stem cell transplant with posttransplant cyclophosphamide. The receptors shown here come from a female patient in her 50s who received an allogeneic stem cell transplant from a related donor, was CMV-positive, and had no GVHD. A share of the T cells may be of graft donor origin.

This clone was seen at least ten times. The chain employs TRBV4-1 and TRBJ2-7; tentatively, D is TRBD2 (7 bases). V was clipped by 10 bases and J by 5 bases, with 18 bases between them. Germline assignment: CDR1 MGHRA and CDR2 YSYEKL. The CDR3 is 13 amino acids. CDR3 in amino acids: CATPGGPGDEQYF. As DNA, the CDR3 is TGCGCCACCCCCGGGGGGCCTGGGGACGAGCAGTACTTC.

In this sample, this clone turned up many times. The V gene is TRBV7-6, the J gene TRBJ2-4, with TRBD1 identical over 7 bases. Per the germline V gene, CDR1 is SGHVS and CDR2 is FNYEAQ. The CDR3 contains 15 residues. V lost 1 base and J lost 5; bases outside the gene matches: 5. Here the CDR3 DNA reads TGTGCCAGCAGCTTAGAGGGGGCGCAGGAAAACATTCAGTACTTC. Amino acid sequence: CASSLEGAQENIQYF.

This clone was found many times. This chain connects TRBV2 to TRBJ2-1, with 7 positions matching TRBD2. The V gene's germline CDR1 is SNHLY and CDR2 FYNNEI. V was clipped by 5 bases and J by 7 bases; unmatched bases: 8. CDR3 length equals 14 residues. CDR3 nucleotides: TGTGCCAGCAGTCCCCGACTAGCAGTGAATGAGCAGTTCTTC. It yields the protein CASSPRLAVNEQFF.

This clone showed up many times. The chain is built from TRBV5-4 and TRBJ1-3; 9 nucleotides agree with TRBD1. The CDR3 length is 15 residues. The J segment lost 3 bases and the V segment lost 6 bases, leaving 7 bases of the junction unmatched. CDR1 SGHNT and CDR2 YYREEE come from the germline V gene (reference sequence). CDR3 nucleotide sequence: TGTGCCAGCACCCTGGACAGGGGAGATGGAAACACCATATATTTT. This encodes CASTLDRGDGNTIYF.

This clone was seen at least ten times. This rearrangement joins TRBV5-4 to TRBJ1-4, with a weak D call TRBD1 (6 bases). The CDR3 length is 15 residues. Per germline, CDR1 SGHNT and CDR2 YYREEE (reference sequence). Trimming cost V 0 bases and J 10 bases, with 16 bases left between them. CDR3 coding DNA: TGTGCCAGCAGCTTGGCCTCGGGAACAGGGCGAAAACTGTTTTTT. Translated: CASSLASGTGRKLFF.

This clone was found many times. The chain uses TRBV28 and TRBJ2-7, with D possibly being TRBD1 (6 bases). This CDR3 region has 14 residues. The ends were cut back, 5 bases at V and 2 bases at J, with 13 bases in the middle. Germline loops: CDR1 MDHEN, CDR2 SYDVKM. The CDR3 region has the DNA TGTGCCAGCAGTGGGGGCCAGGGCCCCTACGAGCAGTACTTC. Protein sequence: CASSGGQGPYEQYF. The whole variable domain, filled in from reference TRBV28 and TRBJ2-7, reads DVKVTQSSRYLVKRTGEKVFLECVQDMDHENMFWYRQDPGLGLRLIYFSYDVKMKEKGDIPEGYSVSREKKERFSLILESASTNQTSMYLCASSGGQGPYEQYFGPGTRLTVT.

This clone was counted ten times or more. The chain carries TRBV12-3 or TRBV12-4 and TRBJ2-3, with TRBD2 identical over 9 bases. The length of the CDR3 is 15 residues. Trimming cost V 7 bases and J 7 bases; bases outside gene matches: 12. CDR3 protein: CASNLGASGTHTQYF. DNA for the CDR3: TGTGCCAGCAACCTCGGGGCTAGCGGGACACATACGCAGTATTTT.

This clone was picked up many times. This chain joins TRBV6-4 and TRBJ1-1; no reliable D call. Trimming left V 2 bases short and J 6 bases short, with 10 bases between. This CDR3 spans 13 amino acids. CDR1 is MRHNA, CDR2 SNTAGT, per germline. CDR3 protein: CASSDTVQSEAFF. In DNA, the CDR3 is TGTGCCAGCAGTGACACCGTACAGTCTGAAGCTTTCTTT.

This clone was seen repeatedly, ten times or more. V gene TRBV30 combines with J gene TRBJ1-2; 7 positions agree with TRBD1. The CDR3 sequence is 15 residues long. With 3 bases clipped from V and 4 bases from J, the junction kept 11 bases outside the gene matches. Germline assignment: CDR1 GTSNPN and CDR2 SVGIG (reference sequence). The CDR3 is CAWRGRGRQVYGYTF. DNA of the CDR3: TGTGCCTGGAGAGGTAGGGGGCGCCAGGTCTATGGCTACACCTTC.

This clone was recorded many times. The CDR3 bases are TGTGCCAGCAGTTTGACAGGCTGGAACACTGAAGCTTTCTTT. Translated, it gives CASSLTGWNTEAFF. The chain is built from TRBV27 and TRBJ1-1; weak D call: TRBD1 (6 bases). Germline V CDR1 and CDR2: MNHEY, SMNVEV (reference sequence). Trimming removed 3 bases at V and 1 base at J, with 9 bases between. This CDR3 comprises 14 residues.

The table lists this clone with many counts. The chain employs TRBV11-3 and TRBJ2-1; D possibly corresponds to TRBD2 (6 bases). CDR1 is SGHNT and CDR2 is YENEEA in the germline V gene. V was shortened by 0 bases and J by 12 bases, with 9 bases between the two germline ends. The CDR3 runs to 12 residues. The CDR3 nucleotides are TGTGCCAGCAGCTTAGAAGGGCGGGGGCAGTTCTTC. Protein product: CASSLEGRGQFF.

This clone occurred many times. V and J are TRBV10-2 and TRBJ2-7, with 10 positions matching TRBD2. There are 14 residues in the CDR3. The germline V gene encodes CDR1 WSHSY and CDR2 SAAADI. With V trimmed by 6 bases and J by 2 bases, 4 bases remained unmatched. The CDR3 region has the DNA TGCGCCAGCAGCCCGGGACTAGCGACCTACGAGCAGTACTTC. Translating gives CASSPGLATYEQYF.

The table lists this clone with many counts. This chain links TRBV19 with TRBJ2-3; the D gene is possibly TRBD1 (7 bases). In germline, CDR1 is LNHDA, CDR2 SQIVND (reference sequence). The CDR3 has 16 residues. V dropped 5 bases and J dropped 3 bases, with 18 bases sitting between them. CDR3: CASSLYSGGMTDTQYF. For the CDR3, the DNA is TGTGCCAGTAGTCTATACTCAGGGGGGATGACAGATACGCAGTATTTT.

This clone occurred many times. The chain employs TRBV12-3 or TRBV12-4 and TRBJ2-2, with 9 bases that match TRBD2. The CDR3 length is 16 residues. Trimming at V came to 3 bases and at J to 2 bases, leaving 4 bases not matched to a gene. The DNA for the CDR3 is TGTGCCAGCAGTTTCGGTAGCGGGGGCAACACCGGGGAGCTGTTTTTT. This codes for CASSFGSGGNTGELFF.

This clone was seen ten or more times. The gene calls are TRBV30 and TRBJ1-1, with 9 bases that match TRBD1. Germline V gene sequence: CDR1 GTSNPN, CDR2 SVGIG (reference sequence). The CDR3 is 12 amino acids. V shed 1 base and J 10 bases; nucleotides not matched to a gene: 4. DNA for the CDR3: TGTGCCTGGAGTGGACAGGGGGTTGGAGCTTTCTTT. Its translation is CAWSGQGVGAFF.

In this sample, this clone turned up many times. The CDR3 is CASSPAGWGSSYEQYF. CDR3 nucleotide sequence: TGTGCCAGCTCACCGGCGGGGTGGGGAAGCTCCTACGAGCAGTACTTC. This rearrangement joins TRBV18 to TRBJ2-7, with D maybe TRBD2 (6 bases). Germline loops: CDR1 KGHSH, CDR2 LQKENI. Trimming left V 3 bases short and J 0 bases short, with 15 bases between. The CDR3 runs to 16 residues.

In its sample, this clone was seen many times. This chain joins TRBV9 and TRBJ2-1; unclear D gene. Looked up from germline, CDR1 is SGDLS and CDR2 is YYNGEE. The CDR3 is made up of 12 amino acids. V was trimmed by 0 bases and J by 8 bases, leaving 6 bases between them. The CDR3 here is CASSVESYEQFF. As DNA, the CDR3 is TGTGCCAGCAGCGTAGAGAGCTATGAGCAGTTCTTC.

In its sample, this clone was seen many times. The chain carries TRBV7-9 and TRBJ1-1; TRBD1 matches at 8 bases. The V and J ends lost 2 bases and 4 bases, in that order; junction bases with no gene match: 3. Germline CDR1 is SEHNR and CDR2 is FQNEAQ (reference sequence). CDR3 length: 14 residues. The CDR3, as DNA: TGTGCCAGCAGCTTACTCGGACAGGGCACTGAAGCTTTCTTT. Protein product: CASSLLGQGTEAFF.

This clone has ten or more counts. The chain is built from TRBV2 and TRBJ1-3; TRBD1 matches 7 bases. CDR3 length equals 16 residues. Germline V CDR1 and CDR2: SNHLY, FYNNEI. V was clipped by 7 bases and J by 0 bases; unmatched bases: 9. CDR3 sequence reads: CASIPTGSSSGNTIYF. DNA of the CDR3: TGTGCCAGCATTCCGACAGGGAGCTCCTCTGGAAACACCATATATTTT.